These 21 T cell receptor beta chains originate from one sample sequenced in a study of T cells in localized non-small cell lung cancer. TCRdb's copy holds only in-frame clones and misses some; the assay was immunoSEQ multiplex PCR. The sample consists of roughly 90,000 clones, just over 90% of them appearing once. The sample in question was PBMCs, obtained before any cancer treatment. The receptor source for this set is a woman between 35 and 75 years old with stage II squamous cell lung carcinoma.

V gene TRBV15 combines with J gene TRBJ1-1; tentatively, D is TRBD1 (6 bases). The CDR3 runs to 16 residues. Trimming pared 2 bases from V and 4 bases from J, leaving 17 bases between. The V gene's germline CDR1 is LNHNV and CDR2 YYDKDF (reference sequence). The CDR3 sequence: CATSRNPRGVATEAFF. The CDR3, as DNA: TGTGCCACCAGCAGAAATCCGAGGGGGGTTGCCACTGAAGCTTTCTTT. Using reference TRBV15 and TRBJ1-1 for the parts outside the CDR3, the full variable domain is DAMVIQNPRYQVTQFGKPVTLSCSQTLNHNVMYWYQQKSSQAPKLLFHYYDKDFNNEADTPDNFQSRRPNTSFCFLDIRSPGLGDTAMYLCATSRNPRGVATEAFFGQGTRLTVV.

This chain links TRBV5-1 with TRBJ2-5, with TRBD2 as a possible D gene (6 bases). Trimming took 0 bases from V and 1 from J, leaving 10 bases between them. Germline assignment: CDR1 SGHRS and CDR2 YFSETQ. The CDR3 runs 15 residues. DNA of the CDR3: TGCGCCAGCAGCTTGGTAGGGACTCCCCAAGAGACCCAGTACTTC. Translation: CASSLVGTPQETQYF.

The chain recombines TRBV5-6 with TRBJ1-1, with D possibly matching TRBD1 (6 bases). Germline V gene lookup returns CDR1 SGHDT and CDR2 YYEEEE. CDR3 length: 15 amino acids. The V and J ends lost 1 base and 1 base respectively, with 11 bases between them. The CDR3 nucleotides read TGTGCCAGCAGCTTGAAACAGGGTTGGAACACTGAAGCTTTCTTT. Encoded protein: CASSLKQGWNTEAFF.

The chain couples TRBV29-1 to TRBJ2-6; D gene unclear. Deletions cut 3 bases from V and 1 base from J, with 4 bases between. The length of the CDR3 is 13 residues. The germline gives CDR1 SQVTM, CDR2 ANQGSEA. CDR3 region: CSVDPSGANVLTF. CDR3 DNA: TGCAGCGTTGACCCTTCTGGGGCCAACGTCCTGACTTTC.

The chain combines TRBV6-1 with TRBJ1-2, with D perhaps matching TRBD1 (5 bases). Germline V gene sequence: CDR1 MNHNS, CDR2 SASEGT. The CDR3 is 15 amino acids. The V gene lost 6 bases and the J gene lost 2 bases, with 16 bases spanning the gap. CDR3 protein: CASSVKASGNYGYTF. The CDR3 DNA reads as TGTGCCAGCAGCGTCAAAGCCTCAGGGAACTATGGCTACACCTTC.

The V gene is TRBV4-1, the J gene TRBJ2-6; TRBD1 agrees at 11 bases. The V segment lost 4 bases and the J segment 3 bases; nucleotides outside the gene matches: 5. This CDR3 is built from 17 residues. Germline V CDR1 and CDR2: MGHRA, YSYEKL. For the CDR3, the DNA is TGCGCCAGCAGCCCAGCCGGGACAGGGGGTGGGGCCAACGTCCTGACTTTC. This codes for CASSPAGTGGGANVLTF.

The chain is built from TRBV6-5 and TRBJ1-1; D is uncertain. Trimming shortened V by 2 bases and J by 6 bases, and 16 bases separated the two germline ends. The germline gives CDR1 MNHEY, CDR2 SVGAGI. This CDR3 contains 15 residues. CDR3 amino acids: CASSYGSIGSAEAFF. In DNA form, the CDR3 reads TGTGCCAGCAGTTACGGTTCTATAGGGAGCGCTGAAGCTTTCTTT.

The chain joins TRBV10-1 to TRBJ2-1, with 10 bases lining up with TRBD2. Trimming at V came to 6 bases and at J to 6 bases, leaving 8 bases not matched to a gene. There are 15 residues in the CDR3. Germline loops: CDR1 WNHNN, CDR2 SYGVQD (reference sequence). The CDR3 region has the DNA TGCGCCAGCAGCCCGGGACTAGCGCTGTCCAATGAGCAGTTCTTC. It yields the protein CASSPGLALSNEQFF.

J is TRBJ1-5 and V is TRBV19, with D tentatively TRBD1 (5 bases). Trimming left V 7 bases short and J 9 bases short, with 16 bases between. This CDR3 is built from 13 residues. Germline lookup yields CDR1 LNHDA and CDR2 SQIVND (reference sequence). The CDR3: CASNNGGVWPQHF. CDR3 coding DNA: TGTGCCAGTAATAATGGGGGGGTTTGGCCCCAGCATTTT.

This clone was seen more than once but under ten times. The chain employs TRBV7-2 and TRBJ2-5; TRBD2 matches at 7 bases. Looked up from germline, CDR1 is SGHTA and CDR2 is FQGNSA. With 5 bases clipped from V and 5 bases from J, the junction kept 11 bases outside the gene matches. This CDR3 is 15 amino acids long. The CDR3 DNA reads as TGTGCCAGCAGCCCCCCGGGGCGGGAGTGGGAGACCCAGTACTTC. Encoded protein: CASSPPGREWETQYF.

The chain recombines TRBV29-1 with TRBJ2-7; weak D call: TRBD1 (5 bases). This CDR3 spans 14 amino acids. Looked up from germline, CDR1 is SQVTM and CDR2 is ANQGSEA. V gave up 4 bases and J gave up 2 bases, with 15 bases separating them. In DNA, the CDR3 is TGCAGCGTTGCCGTAGCAGGGATCGCCTACGAGCAGTACTTC. Amino acid sequence: CSVAVAGIAYEQYF.

This sequence joins TRBV19 and TRBJ1-1, with a weak D call TRBD1 (5 bases). This CDR3 region has 13 residues. Germline loops: CDR1 LNHDA, CDR2 SQIVND (reference sequence). Between the trimmed V and J ends, which lost 7 bases and 4 bases, there was a span of 13 bases. CDR3 in DNA: TGTGCCAGTAAGGAGGGGCTTCCCACTGAAGCTTTCTTT. Translation gives CASKEGLPTEAFF. The whole variable domain, filled in from reference TRBV19 and TRBJ1-1, reads DGGITQSPKYLFRKEGQNVTLSCEQNLNHDAMYWYRQDPGQGLRLIYYSQIVNDFQKGDIAEGYSVSREKKESFPLTVTSAQKNPTAFYLCASKEGLPTEAFFGQGTRLTVV.

The chain carries TRBV5-1 and TRBJ2-7; D gene ambiguous. Trimming took off 0 bases at V and 5 bases at J, with 15 bases between the two ends. This CDR3 has 15 residues. Looked up from germline, CDR1 is SGHRS and CDR2 is YFSETQ. In DNA, the CDR3 is TGCGCCAGCAGCTTGGCCCGAGCGTCTGGGAACGAGCAGTACTTC. Protein sequence: CASSLARASGNEQYF.

This rearrangement joins TRBV4-1 to TRBJ1-1, with no clear D. The CDR3 is made up of 14 amino acids. The V gene's germline CDR1 is MGHRA and CDR2 YSYEKL. V dropped 0 bases and J dropped 11 bases, with 16 bases sitting between them. This CDR3 reads CASSQDRTPIGAFF. The DNA of the CDR3 is TGCGCCAGCAGCCAAGACAGGACCCCGATCGGGGCTTTCTTT.

This clone was seen a single time. The V call is TRBV7-9, the J call TRBJ2-7; 7 positions agree with TRBD2. CDR1 is SEHNR, CDR2 FQNEAQ, per germline (reference sequence). The CDR3 has 15 residues. J was trimmed by 3 bases and V by 1 base; bases with no gene match: 6. Here the CDR3 reads CASSLGDGRIYEQYF. The CDR3 DNA is TGTGCCAGCAGCTTAGGGGACGGGAGGATCTACGAGCAGTACTTC.

The chain is built from TRBV5-4 and TRBJ2-7; D tentatively reads TRBD1 or TRBD2 (6 bases each). CDR3 length: 16 amino acids. Per the germline V gene, CDR1 is SGHNT and CDR2 is YYREEE (reference sequence). V was clipped by 0 bases and J by 2 bases, with 15 bases between them. The CDR3 nucleotides read TGTGCCAGCAGCTTGGGGGGGGCCTTTATCCCCTACGAGCAGTACTTC. Its protein is CASSLGGAFIPYEQYF.

CDR3 DNA sequence: TGCGCCAGCAGCTTGGGAGGGGGCGGTGAAGCTTTCTTT. The encoded protein is CASSLGGGGEAFF. V is TRBV5-1 and J is TRBJ1-1; 7 bases align to TRBD1. The germline CDR1 and CDR2 sequences are SGHRS and YFSETQ. CDR3 size: 13 residues. Trimming took 0 bases from V and 7 from J; bases not matched to a gene: 3. The entire variable domain, with the rest obtained from reference TRBV5-1 and TRBJ1-1, is as follows: KAGVTQTPRYLIKTRGQQVTLSCSPISGHRSVSWYQQTPGQGLQFLFEYFSETQRNKGNFPGRFSGRQFSNSRSEMNVSTLELGDSALYLCASSLGGGGEAFFGQGTRLTVV.

The V and J genes are TRBV13 and TRBJ2-7; 10 positions agree with TRBD1. J was trimmed by 2 bases and V by 0 bases; bases with no gene match: 4. CDR1 and CDR2 from the germline V gene are PRHDT and FYEKMQ (reference sequence). The CDR3 sequence is 16 residues long. Here the CDR3 DNA reads TGTGCCAGCAGCTTAGGCGGGACAGGGGTTGCCTACGAGCAGTACTTC. This translates into CASSLGGTGVAYEQYF.

This chain joins TRBV10-2 and TRBJ1-6; tentative D call: TRBD1 (5 bases). V was cut by 6 bases and J by 6 bases, with 12 bases left in between. Per germline, CDR1 WSHSY and CDR2 SAAADI. The CDR3 sequence is 14 residues long. CDR3 sequence: CASRVDSGNSPLHF. CDR3 nucleotides: TGCGCCAGCAGGGTTGACAGCGGTAATTCACCCCTCCACTTT.

Concerning this clone itself: This CDR3 is also generated by other DNA sequences in the sample. The chain combines TRBV6-5 with TRBJ1-1; the D is unclear. Germline assignment: CDR1 MNHEY and CDR2 SVGAGI. The V end lost 2 bases, the J end lost 4 bases, and 5 bases lay between the germline ends. The CDR3 covers 12 residues. The CDR3 loop reads CASSYGSTEAFF. CDR3 DNA sequence: TGTGCCAGCAGTTACGGTTCCACTGAAGCTTTCTTT.

The chain uses TRBV5-1 and TRBJ2-1; 12 nucleotides match TRBD2. Germline-derived CDR1 and CDR2 are SGHRS and YFSETQ. Germline trimming cut 1 base from V and 0 bases from J; bases unmatched to any gene: 5. CDR3 length equals 18 residues. The CDR3 nucleotides are TGCGCCAGCAGCTTGCTCCCGACTAGCGGGAGCTCCTACAATGAGCAGTTCTTC. Its translation: CASSLLPTSGSSYNEQFF.